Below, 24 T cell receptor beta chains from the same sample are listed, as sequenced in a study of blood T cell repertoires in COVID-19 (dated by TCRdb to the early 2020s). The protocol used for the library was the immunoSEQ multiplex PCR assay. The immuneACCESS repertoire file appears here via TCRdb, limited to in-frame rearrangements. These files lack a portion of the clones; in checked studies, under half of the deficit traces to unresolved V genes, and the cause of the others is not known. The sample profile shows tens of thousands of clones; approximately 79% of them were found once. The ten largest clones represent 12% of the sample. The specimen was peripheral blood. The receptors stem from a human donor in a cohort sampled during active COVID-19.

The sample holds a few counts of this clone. In DNA form, the CDR3 reads TGTGCCTGGAGTAGGACAGGAGACGAGCAGTACTTC. Translated: CAWSRTGDEQYF. V and J are TRBV30 and TRBJ2-7; 7 nucleotides agree with TRBD1. Germline CDR1 is GTSNPN and CDR2 is SVGIG (reference sequence). Losses at the gene ends were 2 bases for V and 5 bases for J; bases not matched to a gene: 3. The CDR3 loop spans 12 amino acids.

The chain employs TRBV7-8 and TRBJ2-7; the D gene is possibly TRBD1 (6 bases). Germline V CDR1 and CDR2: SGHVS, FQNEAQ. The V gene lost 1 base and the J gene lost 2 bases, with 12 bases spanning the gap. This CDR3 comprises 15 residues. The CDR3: CASSLGGTSTYEQYF. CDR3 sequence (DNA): TGTGCCAGCAGCTTAGGAGGGACATCGACCTACGAGCAGTACTTC.

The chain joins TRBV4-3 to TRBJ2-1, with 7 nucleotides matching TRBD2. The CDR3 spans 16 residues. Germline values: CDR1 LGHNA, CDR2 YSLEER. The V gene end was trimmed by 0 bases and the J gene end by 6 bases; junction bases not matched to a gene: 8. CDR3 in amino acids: CASSQEGVAGRNEQFF. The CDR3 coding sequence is TGCGCCAGCAGCCAAGAGGGGGTAGCGGGCCGCAATGAGCAGTTCTTC.

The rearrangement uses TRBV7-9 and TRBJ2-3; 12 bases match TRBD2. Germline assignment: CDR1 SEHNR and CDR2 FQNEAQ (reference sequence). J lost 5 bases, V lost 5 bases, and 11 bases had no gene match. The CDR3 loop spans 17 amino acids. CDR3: CASSLGTSGRKVDTQYF. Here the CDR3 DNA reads TGTGCCAGCAGCCTCGGAACTAGCGGGAGGAAAGTAGATACGCAGTATTTT.

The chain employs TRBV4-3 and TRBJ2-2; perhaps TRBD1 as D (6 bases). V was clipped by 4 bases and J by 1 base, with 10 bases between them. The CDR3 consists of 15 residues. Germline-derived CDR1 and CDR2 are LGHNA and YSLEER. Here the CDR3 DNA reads TGCGCCAGCAGCCGGACACAGGGGAACACCGGGGAGCTGTTTTTT. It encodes CASSRTQGNTGELFF.

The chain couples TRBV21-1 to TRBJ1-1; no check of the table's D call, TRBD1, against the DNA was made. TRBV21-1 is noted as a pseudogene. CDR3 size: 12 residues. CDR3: CASIRGTTEAFF. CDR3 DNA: TGTGCCAGCATCAGGGGGACCACTGAAGCTTTCTTT.

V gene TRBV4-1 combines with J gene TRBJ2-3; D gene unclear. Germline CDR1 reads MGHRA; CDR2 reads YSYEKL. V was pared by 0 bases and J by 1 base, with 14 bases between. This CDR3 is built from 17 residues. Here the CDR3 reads CASSQDSLAQGTDTQYF. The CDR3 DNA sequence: TGCGCCAGCAGCCAAGACTCCCTGGCCCAGGGCACAGATACGCAGTATTTT.

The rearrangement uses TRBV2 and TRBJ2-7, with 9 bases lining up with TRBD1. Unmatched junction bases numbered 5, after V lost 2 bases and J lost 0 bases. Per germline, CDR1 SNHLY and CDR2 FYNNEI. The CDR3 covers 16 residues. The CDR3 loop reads CASSETGGRDSYEQYF. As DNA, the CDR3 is TGTGCCAGCAGTGAAACAGGGGGCCGAGACTCCTACGAGCAGTACTTC.

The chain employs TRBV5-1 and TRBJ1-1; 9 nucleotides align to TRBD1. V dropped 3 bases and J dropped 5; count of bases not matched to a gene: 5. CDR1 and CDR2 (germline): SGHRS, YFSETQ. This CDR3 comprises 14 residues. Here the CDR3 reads CASSSTGGETEAFF. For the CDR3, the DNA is TGCGCCAGCAGCTCGACAGGGGGTGAGACTGAAGCTTTCTTT. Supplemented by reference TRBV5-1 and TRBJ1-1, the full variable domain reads KAGVTQTPRYLIKTRGQQVTLSCSPISGHRSVSWYQQTPGQGLQFLFEYFSETQRNKGNFPGRFSGRQFSNSRSEMNVSTLELGDSALYLCASSSTGGETEAFFGQGTRLTVV.

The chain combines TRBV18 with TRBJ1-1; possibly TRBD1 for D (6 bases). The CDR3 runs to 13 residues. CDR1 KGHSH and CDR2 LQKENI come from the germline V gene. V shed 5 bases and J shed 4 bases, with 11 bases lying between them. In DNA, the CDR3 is TGTGCCAGCTCAACGCAAGGGGGCACTGAAGCTTTCTTT. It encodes CASSTQGGTEAFF.

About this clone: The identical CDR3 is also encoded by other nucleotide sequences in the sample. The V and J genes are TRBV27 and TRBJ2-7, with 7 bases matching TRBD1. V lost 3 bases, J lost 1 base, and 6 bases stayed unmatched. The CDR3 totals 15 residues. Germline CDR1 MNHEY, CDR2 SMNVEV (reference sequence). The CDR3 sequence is CASSFRQGVSYEQYF. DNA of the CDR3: TGTGCCAGCAGTTTTCGGCAGGGGGTTTCCTACGAGCAGTACTTC.

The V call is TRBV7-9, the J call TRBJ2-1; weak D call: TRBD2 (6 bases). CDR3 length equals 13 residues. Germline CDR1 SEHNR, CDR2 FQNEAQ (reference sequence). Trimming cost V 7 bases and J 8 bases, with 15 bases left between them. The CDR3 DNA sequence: TGTGCCAGCACCCAGGGACGGGGGTATGAGCAGTTCTTC. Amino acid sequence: CASTQGRGYEQFF. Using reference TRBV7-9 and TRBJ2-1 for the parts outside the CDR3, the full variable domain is DTGVSQNPRHKITKRGQNVTFRCDPISEHNRLYWYRQTLGQGPEFLTYFQNEAQLEKSRLLSDRFSAERPKGSFSTLEIQRTEQGDSAMYLCASTQGRGYEQFFGPGTRLTVL.

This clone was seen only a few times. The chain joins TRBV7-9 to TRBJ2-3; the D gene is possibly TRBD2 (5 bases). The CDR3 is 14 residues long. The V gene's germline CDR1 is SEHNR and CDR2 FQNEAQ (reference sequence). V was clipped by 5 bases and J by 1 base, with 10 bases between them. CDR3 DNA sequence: TGTGCCAGCAGCCAGAGGGTCGGCACAGATACGCAGTATTTT. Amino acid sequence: CASSQRVGTDTQYF.

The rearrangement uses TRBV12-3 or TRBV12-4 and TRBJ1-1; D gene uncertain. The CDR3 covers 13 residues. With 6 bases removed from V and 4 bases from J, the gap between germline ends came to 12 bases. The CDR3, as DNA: TGTGCCAGCAGCCACGGGGAGGGCACTGAAGCTTTCTTT. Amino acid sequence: CASSHGEGTEAFF.

Here the CDR3 reads CAWSVGANSGNTIYF. As DNA, the CDR3 is TGTGCCTGGAGTGTAGGGGCTAACTCTGGAAACACCATATATTTT. The V and J genes are TRBV30 and TRBJ1-3; D is possibly TRBD1 (5 bases). Trimming took off 0 bases at V and 0 bases at J, with 9 bases between the two ends. From germline, CDR1 is GTSNPN and CDR2 SVGIG (reference sequence). The CDR3 length is 15 residues. The entire variable domain, with the rest obtained from reference TRBV30 and TRBJ1-3, is as follows: SQTIHQWPATLVQPVGSPLSLECTVEGTSNPNLYWYRQAAGRGLQLLFYSVGIGQISSEVPQNLSASRPQDRQFILSSKKLLLSDSGFYLCAWSVGANSGNTIYFGEGSWLTVV.

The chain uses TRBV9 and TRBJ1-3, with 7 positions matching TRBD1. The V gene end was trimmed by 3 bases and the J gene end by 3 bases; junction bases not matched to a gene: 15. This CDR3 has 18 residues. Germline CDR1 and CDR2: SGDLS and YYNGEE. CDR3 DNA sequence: TGTGCCAGCAGCGCAACTGGGACAGCATTTTTCCATGGAAACACCATATATTTT. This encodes CASSATGTAFFHGNTIYF.

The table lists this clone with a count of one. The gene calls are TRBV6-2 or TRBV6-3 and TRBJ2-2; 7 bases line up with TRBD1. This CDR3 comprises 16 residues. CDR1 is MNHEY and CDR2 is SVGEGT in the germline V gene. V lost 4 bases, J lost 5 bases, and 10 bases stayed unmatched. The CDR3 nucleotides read TGTGCCAGCAGTTCACCCGGGACAGTACAAACCGGGGAGCTGTTTTTT. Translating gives CASSSPGTVQTGELFF.

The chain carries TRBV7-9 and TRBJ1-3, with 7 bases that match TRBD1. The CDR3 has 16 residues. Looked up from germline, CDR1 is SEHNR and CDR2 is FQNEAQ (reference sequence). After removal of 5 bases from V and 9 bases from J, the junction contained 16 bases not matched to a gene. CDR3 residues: CASSPGKGAPEGTIYF. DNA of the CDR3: TGTGCCAGCAGCCCGGGGAAGGGGGCCCCTGAGGGCACCATATATTTT.

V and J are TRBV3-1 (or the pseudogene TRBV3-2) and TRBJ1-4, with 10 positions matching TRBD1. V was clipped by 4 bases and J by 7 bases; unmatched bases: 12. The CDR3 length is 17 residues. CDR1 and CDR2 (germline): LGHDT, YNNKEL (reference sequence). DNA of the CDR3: TGTGCCAGCAGCCCACGGGACAGGGGCACGGCGGGTGAAAAACTGTTTTTT. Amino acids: CASSPRDRGTAGEKLFF.

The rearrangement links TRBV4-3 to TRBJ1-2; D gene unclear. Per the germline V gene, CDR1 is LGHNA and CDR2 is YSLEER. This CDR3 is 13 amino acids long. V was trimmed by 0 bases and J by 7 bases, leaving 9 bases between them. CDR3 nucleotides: TGCGCCAGCAGCCAAGAGGGGAGTAGTGGCTACACCTTC. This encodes CASSQEGSSGYTF.

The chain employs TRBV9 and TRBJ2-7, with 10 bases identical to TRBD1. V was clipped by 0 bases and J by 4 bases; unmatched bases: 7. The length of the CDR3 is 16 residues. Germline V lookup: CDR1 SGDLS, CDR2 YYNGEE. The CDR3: CASSVGPGQGTYEQYF. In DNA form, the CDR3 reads TGTGCCAGCAGCGTAGGGCCGGGACAGGGGACTTACGAGCAGTACTTC.

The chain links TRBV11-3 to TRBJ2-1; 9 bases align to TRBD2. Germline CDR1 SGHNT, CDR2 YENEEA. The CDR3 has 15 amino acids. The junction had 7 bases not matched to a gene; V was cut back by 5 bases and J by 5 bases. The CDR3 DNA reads TGTGCCAGCAGCGCGGGACTAGCCCATAACAATGAGCAGTTCTTC. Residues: CASSAGLAHNNEQFF.

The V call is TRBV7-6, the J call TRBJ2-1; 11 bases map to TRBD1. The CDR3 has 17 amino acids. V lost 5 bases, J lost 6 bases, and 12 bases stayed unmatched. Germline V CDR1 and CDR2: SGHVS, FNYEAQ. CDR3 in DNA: TGTGCCAGCAGCCCCCGTTCCGGGACAGGGGGTTCCAATGAGCAGTTCTTC. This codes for CASSPRSGTGGSNEQFF.

The CDR3, as DNA: TGTGCCTGGACGGGGACTAGCGGCCTGCCGCAGTATTTT. Protein product: CAWTGTSGLPQYF. The J gene is TRBJ2-3, the V gene TRBV30, with 11 bases aligning to TRBD2. CDR1 is GTSNPN, CDR2 SVGIG, per germline (reference sequence). J lost 10 bases, V lost 4 bases, and 7 bases had no gene match. The CDR3 totals 13 residues. Full variable domain (missing parts from reference TRBV30 and TRBJ2-3): SQTIHQWPATLVQPVGSPLSLECTVEGTSNPNLYWYRQAAGRGLQLLFYSVGIGQISSEVPQNLSASRPQDRQFILSSKKLLLSDSGFYLCAWTGTSGLPQYFGPGTRLTVL.